The clone carrying this TCR beta chain came up many times. The CDR3 spans 13 residues. Trimming pared 7 bases from V and 5 bases from J, leaving 14 bases between. In germline, CDR1 is SNHLY, CDR2 FYNNEI. Authors of the study amplified TCR beta CDR3 regions from RNA transcripts. HTBI primers were employed in a first-round RT-PCR of the TCR CDR3. MiXCR, applied by TCRdb to the multiplex PCR reads, yields one record per CDR3 protein. The data contain around 720,000 distinct CDR3 sequences, approximately 40% of them singletons. This sample is drawn from a study of T cells in Graves' hyperthyroidism and ophthalmopathy.

The TCR originated in a woman aged 40-49 years with Graves' hyperthyroidism. The chain links TRBV2 to TRBJ1-2; D unresolved. The sample comprised blood. DNA for the CDR3: TGTGCCAGCACTCCAGAGACATCGTATGGCTACACCTTC. Its protein product is CASTPETSYGYTF.